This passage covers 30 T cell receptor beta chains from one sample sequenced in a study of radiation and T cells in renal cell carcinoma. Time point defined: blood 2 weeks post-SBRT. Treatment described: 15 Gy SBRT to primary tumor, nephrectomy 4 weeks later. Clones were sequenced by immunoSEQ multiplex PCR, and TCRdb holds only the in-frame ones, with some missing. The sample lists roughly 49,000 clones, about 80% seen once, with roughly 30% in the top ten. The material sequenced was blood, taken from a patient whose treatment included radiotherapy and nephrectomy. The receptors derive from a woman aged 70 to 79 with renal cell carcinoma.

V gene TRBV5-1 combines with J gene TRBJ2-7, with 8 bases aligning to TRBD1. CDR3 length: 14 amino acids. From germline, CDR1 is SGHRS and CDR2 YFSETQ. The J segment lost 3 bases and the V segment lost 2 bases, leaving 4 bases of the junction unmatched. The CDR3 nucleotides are TGCGCCAGCAGCTTTCTGGACAGGGACTACGAGCAGTACTTC. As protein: CASSFLDRDYEQYF.

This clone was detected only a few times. CDR3 sequence reads: CASSSDRGTEAFF. In DNA form, the CDR3 reads TGCGCCAGCAGCTCTGACAGGGGCACTGAAGCTTTCTTT. The V gene is TRBV5-1, the J gene TRBJ1-1; the match to TRBD1 covers 8 bases. CDR1 SGHRS and CDR2 YFSETQ come from the germline V gene. The CDR3 covers 13 residues. Losses at the gene ends were 3 bases for V and 4 bases for J; bases not matched to a gene: 2.

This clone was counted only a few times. The CDR3 loop is CASSLSGNTGELFF. CDR3 DNA sequence: TGCGCCAGCAGTCTTTCGGGAAACACCGGGGAGCTGTTTTTT. The chain links TRBV5-1 to TRBJ2-2, with a tentative D call TRBD2 (5 bases). The CDR3 spans 14 residues. Between the trimmed V and J ends, which lost 5 bases and 2 bases, there was a span of 10 bases. Germline assignment: CDR1 SGHRS and CDR2 YFSETQ.

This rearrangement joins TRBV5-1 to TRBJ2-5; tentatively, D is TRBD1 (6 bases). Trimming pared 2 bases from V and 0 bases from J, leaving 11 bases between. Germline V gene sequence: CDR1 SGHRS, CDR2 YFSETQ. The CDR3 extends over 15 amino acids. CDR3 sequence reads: CASSFGGPNQETQYF. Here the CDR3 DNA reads TGCGCCAGCAGCTTTGGGGGCCCCAACCAAGAGACCCAGTACTTC.

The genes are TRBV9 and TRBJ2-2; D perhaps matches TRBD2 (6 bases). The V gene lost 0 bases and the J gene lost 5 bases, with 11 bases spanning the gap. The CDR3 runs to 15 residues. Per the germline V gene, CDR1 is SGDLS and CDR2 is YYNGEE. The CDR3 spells CASSVAEGPTGELFF. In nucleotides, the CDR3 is TGTGCCAGCAGCGTAGCGGAGGGTCCTACCGGGGAGCTGTTTTTT.

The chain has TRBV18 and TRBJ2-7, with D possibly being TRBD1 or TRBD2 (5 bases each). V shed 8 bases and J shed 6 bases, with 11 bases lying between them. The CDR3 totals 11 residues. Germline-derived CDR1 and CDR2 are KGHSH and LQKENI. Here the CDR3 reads CASGTPAEQYF. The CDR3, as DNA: TGTGCCAGCGGGACCCCGGCCGAGCAGTACTTC.

CDR3 sequence (DNA): TGTGCCAGCAGTGGGAGGGTTAGTAGGTCCAATGAGCAGTTCTTC. Translated, it gives CASSGRVSRSNEQFF. V gene TRBV2 combines with J gene TRBJ2-1; TRBD2 is a possible D gene (6 bases). Trimming removed 4 bases at V and 6 bases at J, with 16 bases between. This CDR3 contains 15 residues. CDR1 SNHLY and CDR2 FYNNEI come from the germline V gene.

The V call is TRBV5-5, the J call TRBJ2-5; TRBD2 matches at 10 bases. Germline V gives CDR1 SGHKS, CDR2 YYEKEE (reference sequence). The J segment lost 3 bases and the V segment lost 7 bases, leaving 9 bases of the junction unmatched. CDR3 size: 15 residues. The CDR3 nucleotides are TGTGCCAGCGATTTTAGCGGGGGGACCAAAGAGACCCAGTACTTC. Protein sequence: CASDFSGGTKETQYF. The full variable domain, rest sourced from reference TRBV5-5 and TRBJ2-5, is DAGVTQSPTHLIKTRGQQVTLRCSPISGHKSVSWYQQVLGQGPQFIFQYYEKEERGRGNFPDRFSARQFPNYSSELNVNALLLGDSALYLCASDFSGGTKETQYFGPGTRLLVL.

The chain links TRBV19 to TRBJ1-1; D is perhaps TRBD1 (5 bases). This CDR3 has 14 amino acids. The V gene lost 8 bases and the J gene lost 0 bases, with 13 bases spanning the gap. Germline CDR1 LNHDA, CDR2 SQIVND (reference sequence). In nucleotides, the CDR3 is TGTGCCAGTGCGCTAGACAGCTTGAACACTGAAGCTTTCTTT. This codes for CASALDSLNTEAFF.

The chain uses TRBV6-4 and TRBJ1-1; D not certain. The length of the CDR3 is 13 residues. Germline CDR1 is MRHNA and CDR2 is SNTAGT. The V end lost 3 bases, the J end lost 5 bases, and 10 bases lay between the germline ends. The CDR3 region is CASSEGPGTEAFF. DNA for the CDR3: TGTGCCAGCAGTGAAGGTCCGGGGACTGAAGCTTTCTTT.

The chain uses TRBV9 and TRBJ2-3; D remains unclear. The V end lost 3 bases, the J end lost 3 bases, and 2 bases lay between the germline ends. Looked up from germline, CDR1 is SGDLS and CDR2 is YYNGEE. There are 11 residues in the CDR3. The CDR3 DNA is TGTGCCAGCAGCGAGACAGATACGCAGTATTTT. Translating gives CASSETDTQYF.

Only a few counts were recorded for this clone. CDR3 in DNA: TGTGCCAGCAGCGGGACGAAAAGAAACACCATATATTTT. Amino acid sequence: CASSGTKRNTIYF. V usage is TRBV5-6 and J usage is TRBJ1-3; D is perhaps TRBD1 (5 bases). The germline V gene has CDR1 SGHDT and CDR2 YYEEEE. The CDR3 sequence is 13 residues long. Trimming removed 4 bases from V and 5 bases from J, with 10 bases in between.

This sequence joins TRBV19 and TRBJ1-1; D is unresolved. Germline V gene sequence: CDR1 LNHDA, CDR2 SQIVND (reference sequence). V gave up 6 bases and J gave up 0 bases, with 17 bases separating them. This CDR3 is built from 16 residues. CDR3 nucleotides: TGTGCCAGTAGCCCCATCGACGGTGGGCTGAACACTGAAGCTTTCTTT. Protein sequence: CASSPIDGGLNTEAFF.

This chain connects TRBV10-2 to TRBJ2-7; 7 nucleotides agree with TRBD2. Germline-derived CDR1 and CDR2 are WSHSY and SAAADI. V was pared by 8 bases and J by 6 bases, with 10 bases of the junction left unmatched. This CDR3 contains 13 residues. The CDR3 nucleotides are TGCGCCAGCTGGATGGGGGGGTCGGGCGAGCAGTACTTC. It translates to CASWMGGSGEQYF.

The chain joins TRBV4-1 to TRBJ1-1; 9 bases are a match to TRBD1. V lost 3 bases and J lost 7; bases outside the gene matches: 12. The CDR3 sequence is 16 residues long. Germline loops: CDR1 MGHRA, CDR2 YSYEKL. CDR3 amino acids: CASSHLSGQGHVEAFF. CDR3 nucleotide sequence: TGCGCCAGCAGCCATTTATCGGGACAGGGCCACGTTGAAGCTTTCTTT.

The CDR3 sequence is CASSGGQGRGNTIYF. DNA of the CDR3: TGCGCCAGCAGCGGAGGACAGGGAAGGGGAAACACCATATATTTT. The rearrangement links TRBV5-1 to TRBJ1-3; TRBD1 matches at 8 bases. Losses at the gene ends were 4 bases for V and 4 bases for J; bases not matched to a gene: 7. This CDR3 region has 15 residues. Germline loops: CDR1 SGHRS, CDR2 YFSETQ.

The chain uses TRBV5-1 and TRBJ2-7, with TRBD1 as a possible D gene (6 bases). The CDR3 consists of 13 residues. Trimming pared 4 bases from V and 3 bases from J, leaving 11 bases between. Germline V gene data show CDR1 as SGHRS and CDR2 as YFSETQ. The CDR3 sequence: CASSQDSDYEQYF. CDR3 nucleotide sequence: TGCGCCAGCAGCCAGGACAGCGACTACGAGCAGTACTTC.

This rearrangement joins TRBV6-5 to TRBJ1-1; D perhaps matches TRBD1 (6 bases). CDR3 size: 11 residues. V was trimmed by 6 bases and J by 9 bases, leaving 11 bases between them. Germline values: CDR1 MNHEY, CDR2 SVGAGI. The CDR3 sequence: CASSRGTKAFF. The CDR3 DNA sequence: TGTGCCAGCAGCCGGGGGACAAAAGCTTTCTTT.

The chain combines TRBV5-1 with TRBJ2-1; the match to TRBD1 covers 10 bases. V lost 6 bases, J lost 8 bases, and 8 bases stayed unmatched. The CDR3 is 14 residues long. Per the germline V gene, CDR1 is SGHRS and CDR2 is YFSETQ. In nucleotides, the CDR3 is TGCGCCAGCACCCCGGTCGGGACAGGGGATGAGCAGTTCTTC. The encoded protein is CASTPVGTGDEQFF. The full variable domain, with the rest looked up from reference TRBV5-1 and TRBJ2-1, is KAGVTQTPRYLIKTRGQQVTLSCSPISGHRSVSWYQQTPGQGLQFLFEYFSETQRNKGNFPGRFSGRQFSNSRSEMNVSTLELGDSALYLCASTPVGTGDEQFFGPGTRLTVL.

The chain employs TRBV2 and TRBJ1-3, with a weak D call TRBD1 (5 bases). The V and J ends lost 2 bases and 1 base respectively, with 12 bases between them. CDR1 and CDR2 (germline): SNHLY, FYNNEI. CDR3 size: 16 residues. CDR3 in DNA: TGTGCCAGCAGTGAATGGGGCCCTAAGTCTGGAAACACCATATATTTT. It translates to CASSEWGPKSGNTIYF.

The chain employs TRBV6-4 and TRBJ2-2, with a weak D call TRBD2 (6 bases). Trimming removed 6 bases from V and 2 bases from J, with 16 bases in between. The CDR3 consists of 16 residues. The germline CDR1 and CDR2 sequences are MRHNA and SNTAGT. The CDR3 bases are TGTGCCAGCAGCCCCGACGGGGGTATAAACACCGGGGAGCTGTTTTTT. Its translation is CASSPDGGINTGELFF.

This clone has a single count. The CDR3 reads CASSQDPGPSSYNEQFF. The CDR3 DNA reads as TGTGCCAGCAGCCAAGATCCTGGACCGAGCTCCTACAATGAGCAGTTCTTC. This sequence joins TRBV4-2 and TRBJ2-1; D not resolved. Germline V lookup: CDR1 LGHNA, CDR2 YNFKEQ. Trimming stripped 0 bases from V and 0 bases from J, with 12 bases between. CDR3 length equals 17 residues.

Written as DNA, the CDR3 is TGTGCCAGCAGCCGAGGGACTACAGAGACCCAGTACTTC. This encodes CASSRGTTETQYF. The gene calls are TRBV7-6 and TRBJ2-5, with 7 bases that match TRBD2. Germline-derived CDR1 and CDR2 are SGHVS and FNYEAQ. Trimming at V came to 5 bases and at J to 4 bases, leaving 4 bases not matched to a gene. CDR3 length: 13 amino acids. Combining the CDR3 with reference TRBV7-6 and TRBJ2-5 gives the whole variable domain GAGVSQSPRYKVTKRGQDVALRCDPISGHVSLYWYRQALGQGPEFLTYFNYEAQQDKSGLPNDRFSAERPEGSISTLTIQRTEQRDSAMYRCASSRGTTETQYFGPGTRLLVL.

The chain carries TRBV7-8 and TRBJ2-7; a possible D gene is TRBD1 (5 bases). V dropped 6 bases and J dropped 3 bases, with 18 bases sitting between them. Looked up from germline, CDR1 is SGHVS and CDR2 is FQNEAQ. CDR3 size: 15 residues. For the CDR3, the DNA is TGTGCCAGCAGACCGAACAGGTCTTCTTTCTACGAGCAGTACTTC. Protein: CASRPNRSSFYEQYF.

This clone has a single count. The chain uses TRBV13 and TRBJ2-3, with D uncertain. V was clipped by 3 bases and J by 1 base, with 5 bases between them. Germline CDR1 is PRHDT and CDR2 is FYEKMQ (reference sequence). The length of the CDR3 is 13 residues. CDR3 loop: CASSFQGTDTQYF. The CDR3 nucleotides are TGTGCCAGCAGCTTTCAGGGCACAGATACGCAGTATTTT. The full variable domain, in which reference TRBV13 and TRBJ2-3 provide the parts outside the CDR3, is AAGVIQSPRHLIKEKRETATLKCYPIPRHDTVYWYQQGPGQDPQFLISFYEKMQSDKGSIPDRFSAQQFSDYHSELNMSSLELGDSALYFCASSFQGTDTQYFGPGTRLTVL.

CDR3 nucleotide sequence: TGTGCCAGCAGGCGAAGCCCGAACACTGAAGCTTTCTTT. This encodes CASRRSPNTEAFF. The chain carries TRBV7-2 and TRBJ1-1, with D unresolved. V was clipped by 6 bases and J by 1 base, with 9 bases between them. The CDR3 totals 13 residues. CDR1 and CDR2 (germline): SGHTA, FQGNSA.

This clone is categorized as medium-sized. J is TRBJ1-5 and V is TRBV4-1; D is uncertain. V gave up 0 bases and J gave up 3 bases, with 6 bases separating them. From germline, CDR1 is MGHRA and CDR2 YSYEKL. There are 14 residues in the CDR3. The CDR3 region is CASSQEPDNQPQHF. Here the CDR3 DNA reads TGCGCCAGCAGCCAAGAACCAGACAATCAGCCCCAGCATTTT.

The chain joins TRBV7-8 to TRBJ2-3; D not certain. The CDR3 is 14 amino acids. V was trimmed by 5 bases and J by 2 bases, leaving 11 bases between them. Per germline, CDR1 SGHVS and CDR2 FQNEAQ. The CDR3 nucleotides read TGTGCCAGCAGCCCATTCCAGGACACAGATACGCAGTATTTT. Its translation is CASSPFQDTDTQYF.

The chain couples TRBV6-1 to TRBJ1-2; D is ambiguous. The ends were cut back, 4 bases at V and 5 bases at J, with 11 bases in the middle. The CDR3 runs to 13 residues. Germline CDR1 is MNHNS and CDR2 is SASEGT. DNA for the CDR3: TGTGCCAGCAGTGGGGAGGGAGCTTATGGCTACACCTTC. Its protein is CASSGEGAYGYTF.

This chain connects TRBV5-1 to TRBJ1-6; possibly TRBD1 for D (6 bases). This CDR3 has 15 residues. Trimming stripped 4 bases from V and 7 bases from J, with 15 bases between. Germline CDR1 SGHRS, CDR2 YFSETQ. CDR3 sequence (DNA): TGCGCCAGCAGCCACAACCGGGACAAGAATTCACCCCTCCACTTT. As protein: CASSHNRDKNSPLHF.